This entry describes one TCR beta chain. CDR3 size: 15 residues. Germline-derived CDR1 and CDR2 are SNHLY and FYNNEI. V lost 2 bases and J 7 bases, leaving 12 bases between the germline ends. The data were obtained in a study of T cells after somatic rescue of genetic block. Profiled with immunoSEQ multiplex PCR; TCRdb holds only in-frame clones, not every one. In the table there are 110,000 or so clones, around 90% of which are singletons. The TCR originated in a woman between 18 and 30 years old. Source material: peripheral blood mononuclear cells (PBMCs). The chain is built from TRBV2 and TRBJ1-6; no definite D call. CDR3 in amino acids: CASSEQPGQNSPLHF. As DNA, the CDR3 is TGTGCCAGCAGTGAACAGCCAGGTCAGAATTCACCCCTCCACTTT.